These 10 T cell receptor beta chains came from one sample sequenced in a study of CD8 T cells in ankylosing spondylitis. In TCRdb, the 5' RACE reads were re-called with MiXCR into one record per CDR3 protein. The sample carries 150,000 to 200,000 distinct CDR3 sequences, roughly 18% recorded once. The specimen sequenced was blood, either unsorted or a sorted T cell fraction (not recorded which). The receptors here all came from a male donor aged 10 to 30 with ankylosing spondylitis or in good health (not recorded which).

This clonotype was seen at least ten times. This chain connects TRBV27 to TRBJ2-7, with TRBD2 matching 7 bases. V gave up 5 bases and J gave up 1 base; unmatched junction bases: 8. CDR3 size: 15 residues. Germline assignment: CDR1 MNHEY and CDR2 SMNVEV (reference sequence). This CDR3 reads CASSPSREASYEQYF. In nucleotides, the CDR3 is TGTGCCAGCAGTCCCTCCCGGGAGGCGTCCTACGAGCAGTACTTC.

This clonotype was detected ten times or more. The V and J genes are TRBV2 and TRBJ1-1, with D unclear. There are 14 residues in the CDR3. Germline assignment: CDR1 SNHLY and CDR2 FYNNEI. V shed 7 bases and J shed 0 bases, with 12 bases lying between them. CDR3 region: CASTEGIMNTEAFF. The CDR3 nucleotides are TGTGCCAGCACCGAGGGAATAATGAACACTGAAGCTTTCTTT.

V is TRBV28 and J is TRBJ2-7; either TRBD1 or TRBD2 may fit D (5 bases each). V lost 8 bases to trimming and J lost 4 bases, with 15 bases between them. Germline CDR1 is MDHEN and CDR2 is SYDVKM. The CDR3 is 13 residues long. The CDR3 reads CASGGRDAYEQYF. As DNA, the CDR3 is TGTGCCAGCGGGGGACGGGACGCATACGAGCAGTACTTC.

This clonotype was seen at least ten times. The rearrangement joins TRBV7-7 to TRBJ2-1, with 10 positions matching TRBD2. CDR1 SSHAT and CDR2 FNYEAQ come from the germline V gene (reference sequence). The J segment lost 7 bases and the V segment lost 1 base, leaving 4 bases of the junction unmatched. This CDR3 region has 15 residues. The CDR3 loop is CASSLESGRANEQFF. The CDR3, as DNA: TGTGCCAGCAGCTTAGAAAGCGGGAGGGCGAATGAGCAGTTCTTC.

This clonotype came up many times. The rearrangement uses TRBV5-6 and TRBJ2-2, with D perhaps given as TRBD1 or TRBD2 (5 bases each). Looked up from germline, CDR1 is SGHDT and CDR2 is YYEEEE. This CDR3 has 16 residues. The V end was cut by 1 base, the J end by 3 bases, with 13 bases between. Here the CDR3 DNA reads TGTGCCAGCAGCTTGAGTCCAGGGAGCGACACCGGGGAGCTGTTTTTT. Protein product: CASSLSPGSDTGELFF.

This clonotype came up many times. The chain has TRBV14 and TRBJ2-1, with D unresolved. Germline CDR1 is SGHDN and CDR2 is FVKESK. V was cut by 4 bases and J by 8 bases, with 18 bases left in between. This CDR3 region has 15 residues. CDR3 protein: CASSPSLGRWDEQFF. DNA of the CDR3: TGTGCCAGCAGCCCTTCCTTGGGCAGGTGGGATGAGCAGTTCTTC. The entire variable domain, with the rest obtained from reference TRBV14 and TRBJ2-1, is as follows: EAGVTQFPSHSVIEKGQTVTLRCDPISGHDNLYWYRRVMGKEIKFLLHFVKESKQDESGMPNNRFLAERTGGTYSTLKVQPAELEDSGVYFCASSPSLGRWDEQFFGPGTRLTVL.

The chain has TRBV4-3 and TRBJ2-4; D possibly matches TRBD1 or TRBD2 (6 bases each). In germline, CDR1 is LGHNA, CDR2 YSLEER. Trimming took off 0 bases at V and 1 base at J, with 16 bases between the two ends. The CDR3 has 18 residues. CDR3 coding DNA: TGCGCCAGCAGCCAAGACTCCCCGGGGGCTAGGGCCAAAAACATTCAGTACTTC. This gives the protein CASSQDSPGARAKNIQYF.

This clonotype has at least ten counts. The rearrangement uses TRBV5-6 and TRBJ2-2; the match to TRBD1 covers 9 bases. Germline values: CDR1 SGHDT, CDR2 YYEEEE. The CDR3 consists of 15 residues. With 3 bases clipped from V and 6 bases from J, the junction kept 6 bases outside the gene matches. CDR3 nucleotide sequence: TGTGCCAGCAGCTGGTACAGGGGGCACTCCGGGGAGCTGTTTTTT. This codes for CASSWYRGHSGELFF.

This clonotype came up many times. This rearrangement joins TRBV24-1 to TRBJ2-3, with D unresolved. V dropped 6 bases and J dropped 2 bases, with 5 bases sitting between them. The V gene's germline CDR1 is KGHDR and CDR2 SFDVKD. The CDR3 is 12 amino acids. The CDR3 reads CATSSTTDTQYF. CDR3 DNA sequence: TGTGCCACCAGTTCGACCACAGATACGCAGTATTTT.

In its sample, this clonotype was seen many times. This chain's CDR3 is CSATRQSTFQETQYF. The CDR3 region has the DNA TGCAGTGCTACCAGACAGTCTACATTCCAAGAGACCCAGTACTTC. The chain is built from TRBV20-1 and TRBJ2-5; maybe TRBD1 (5 bases). Germline V gives CDR1 DFQATT, CDR2 SNEGSKA (reference sequence). V dropped 4 bases and J dropped 1 base, with 16 bases sitting between them. The CDR3 runs to 15 residues.